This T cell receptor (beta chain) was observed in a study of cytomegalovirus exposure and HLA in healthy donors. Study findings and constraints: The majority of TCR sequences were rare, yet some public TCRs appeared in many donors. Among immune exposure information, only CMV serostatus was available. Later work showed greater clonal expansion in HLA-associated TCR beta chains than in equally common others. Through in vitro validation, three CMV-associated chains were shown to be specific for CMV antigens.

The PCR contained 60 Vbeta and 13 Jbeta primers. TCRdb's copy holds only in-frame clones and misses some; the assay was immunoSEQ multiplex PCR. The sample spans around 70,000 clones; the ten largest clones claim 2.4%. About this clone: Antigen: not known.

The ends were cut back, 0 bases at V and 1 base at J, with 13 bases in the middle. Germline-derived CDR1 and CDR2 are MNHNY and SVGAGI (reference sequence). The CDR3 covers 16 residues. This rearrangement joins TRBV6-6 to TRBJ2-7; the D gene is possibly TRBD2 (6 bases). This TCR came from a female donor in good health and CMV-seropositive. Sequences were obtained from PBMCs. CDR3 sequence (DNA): TGTGCCAGCAGTTACTCGTTGTCGGCGGGATCCTACGAGCAGTACTTC. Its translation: CASSYSLSAGSYEQYF.